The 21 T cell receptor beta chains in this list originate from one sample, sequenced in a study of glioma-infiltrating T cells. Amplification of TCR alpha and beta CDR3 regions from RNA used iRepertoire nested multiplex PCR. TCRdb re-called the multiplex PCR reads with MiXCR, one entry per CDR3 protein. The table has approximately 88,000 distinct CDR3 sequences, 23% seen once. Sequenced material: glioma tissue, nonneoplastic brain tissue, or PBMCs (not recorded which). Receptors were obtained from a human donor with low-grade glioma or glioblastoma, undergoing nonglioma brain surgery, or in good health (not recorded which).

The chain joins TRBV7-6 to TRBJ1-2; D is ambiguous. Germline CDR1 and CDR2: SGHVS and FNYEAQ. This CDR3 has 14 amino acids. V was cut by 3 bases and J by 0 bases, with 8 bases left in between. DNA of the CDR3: TGTGCCAGCAGCTTTGGGGTAGCTAACTATGGCTACACCTTC. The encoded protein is CASSFGVANYGYTF.

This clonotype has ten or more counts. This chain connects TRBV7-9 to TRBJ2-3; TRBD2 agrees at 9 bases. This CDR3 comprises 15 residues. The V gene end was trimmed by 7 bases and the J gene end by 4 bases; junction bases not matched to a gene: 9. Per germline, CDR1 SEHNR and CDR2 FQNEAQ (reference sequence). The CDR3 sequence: CASTQLAGLSDTQYF. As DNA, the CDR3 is TGTGCCAGCACCCAACTAGCGGGTCTTTCAGATACGCAGTATTTT.

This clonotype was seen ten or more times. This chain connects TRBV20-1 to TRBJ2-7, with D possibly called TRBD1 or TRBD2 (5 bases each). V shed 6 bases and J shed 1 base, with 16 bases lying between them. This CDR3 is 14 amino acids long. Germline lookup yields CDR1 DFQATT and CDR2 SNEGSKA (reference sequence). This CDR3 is CSAPLHGASYEQYF. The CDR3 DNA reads TGCAGTGCACCCCTGCACGGGGCGTCCTACGAGCAGTACTTC.

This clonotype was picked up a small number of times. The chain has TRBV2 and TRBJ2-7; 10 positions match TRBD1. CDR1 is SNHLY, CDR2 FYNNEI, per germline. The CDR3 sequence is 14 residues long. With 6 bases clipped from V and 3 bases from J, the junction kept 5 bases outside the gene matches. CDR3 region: CASRLTGGGYEQYF. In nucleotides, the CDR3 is TGTGCCAGCAGATTGACAGGGGGCGGCTACGAGCAGTACTTC.

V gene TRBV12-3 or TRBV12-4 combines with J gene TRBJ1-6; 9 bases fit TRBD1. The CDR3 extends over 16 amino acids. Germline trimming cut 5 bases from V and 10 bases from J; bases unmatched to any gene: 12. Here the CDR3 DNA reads TGTGCCAGCAGTCCGTTGGGACAGGGATCGGGCTCACCCCTCCACTTT. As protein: CASSPLGQGSGSPLHF.

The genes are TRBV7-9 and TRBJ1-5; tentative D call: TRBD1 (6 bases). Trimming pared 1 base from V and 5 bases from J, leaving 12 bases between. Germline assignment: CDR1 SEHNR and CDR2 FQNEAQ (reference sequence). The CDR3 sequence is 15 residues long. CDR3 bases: TGTGCCAGCAGCTTAGGGGACACCTACGATCAGCCCCAGCATTTT. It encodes CASSLGDTYDQPQHF. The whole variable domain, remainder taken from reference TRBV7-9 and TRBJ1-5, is DTGVSQNPRHKITKRGQNVTFRCDPISEHNRLYWYRQTLGQGPEFLTYFQNEAQLEKSRLLSDRFSAERPKGSFSTLEIQRTEQGDSAMYLCASSLGDTYDQPQHFGDGTRLSIL.

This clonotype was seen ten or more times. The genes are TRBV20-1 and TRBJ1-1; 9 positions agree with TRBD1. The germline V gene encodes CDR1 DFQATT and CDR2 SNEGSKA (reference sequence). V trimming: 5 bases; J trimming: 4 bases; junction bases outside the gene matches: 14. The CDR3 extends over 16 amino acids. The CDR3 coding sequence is TGCAGTGCTGGGGGGACAGGGAAAGGATTAACCACTGAAGCTTTCTTT. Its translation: CSAGGTGKGLTTEAFF.

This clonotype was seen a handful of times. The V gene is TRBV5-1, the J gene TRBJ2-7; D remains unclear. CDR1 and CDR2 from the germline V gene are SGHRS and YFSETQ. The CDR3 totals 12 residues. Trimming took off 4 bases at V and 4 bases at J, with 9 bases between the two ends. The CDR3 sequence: CASSDMGYEQYF. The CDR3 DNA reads TGCGCCAGCAGCGACATGGGTTACGAGCAGTACTTC.

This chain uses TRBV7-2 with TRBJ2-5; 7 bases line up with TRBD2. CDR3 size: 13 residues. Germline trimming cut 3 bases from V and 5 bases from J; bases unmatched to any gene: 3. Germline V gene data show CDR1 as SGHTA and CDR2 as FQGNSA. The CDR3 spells CASSFGGGETQYF. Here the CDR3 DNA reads TGTGCCAGCAGCTTCGGGGGAGGGGAGACCCAGTACTTC. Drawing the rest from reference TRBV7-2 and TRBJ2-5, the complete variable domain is GAGVSQSPSNKVTEKGKDVELRCDPISGHTALYWYRQSLGQGLEFLIYFQGNSAPDKSGLPSDRFSAERTGGSVSTLTIQRTQQEDSAVYLCASSFGGGETQYFGPGTRLLVL.

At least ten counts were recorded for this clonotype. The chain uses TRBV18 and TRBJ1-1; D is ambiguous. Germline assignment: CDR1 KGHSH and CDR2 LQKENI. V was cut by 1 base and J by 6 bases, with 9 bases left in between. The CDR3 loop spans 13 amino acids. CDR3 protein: CASSPQKFAEAFF. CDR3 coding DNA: TGTGCCAGCTCACCACAAAAATTTGCTGAAGCTTTCTTT.

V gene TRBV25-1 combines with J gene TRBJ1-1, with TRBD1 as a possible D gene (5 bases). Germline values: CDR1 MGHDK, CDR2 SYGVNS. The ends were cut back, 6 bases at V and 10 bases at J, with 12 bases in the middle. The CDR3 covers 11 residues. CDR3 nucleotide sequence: TGTGCCAGCAGGACACAGGTTAGAGCTTTCTTT. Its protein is CASRTQVRAFF.

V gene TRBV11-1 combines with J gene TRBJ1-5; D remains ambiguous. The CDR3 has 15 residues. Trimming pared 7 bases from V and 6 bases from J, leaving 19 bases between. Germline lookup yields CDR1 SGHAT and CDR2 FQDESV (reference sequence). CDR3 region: CASTLRAGKGQPQHF. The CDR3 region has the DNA TGTGCCAGCACCTTGCGCGCGGGGAAGGGTCAGCCCCAGCATTTT.

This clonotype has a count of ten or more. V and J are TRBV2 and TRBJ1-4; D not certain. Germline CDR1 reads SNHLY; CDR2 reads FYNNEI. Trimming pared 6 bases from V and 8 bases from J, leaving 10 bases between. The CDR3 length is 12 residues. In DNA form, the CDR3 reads TGTGCCAGCAGAAACTTAAGGGAAAAACTGTTTTTT. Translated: CASRNLREKLFF.

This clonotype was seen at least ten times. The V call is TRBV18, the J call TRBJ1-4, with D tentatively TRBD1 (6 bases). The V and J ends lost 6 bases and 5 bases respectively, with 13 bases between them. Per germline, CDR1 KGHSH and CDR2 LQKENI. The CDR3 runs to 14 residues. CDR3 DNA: TGTGCCAGCTCCCCCAGCAGGGGCAATGAAAAACTGTTTTTT. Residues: CASSPSRGNEKLFF. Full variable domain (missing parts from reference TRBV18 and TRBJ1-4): NAGVMQNPRHLVRRRGQEARLRCSPMKGHSHVYWYRQLPEEGLKFMVYLQKENIIDESGMPKERFSAEFPKEGPSILRIQQVVRGDSAAYFCASSPSRGNEKLFFGSGTQLSVL.

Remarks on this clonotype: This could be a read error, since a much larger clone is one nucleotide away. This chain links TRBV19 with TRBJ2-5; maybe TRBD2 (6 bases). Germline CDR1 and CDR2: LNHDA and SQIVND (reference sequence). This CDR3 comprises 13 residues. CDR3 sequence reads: CASVGGPMETQHF. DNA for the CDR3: TGTGCCAGCGTCGGGGGTCCCATGGAGACCCAGCACTTC.

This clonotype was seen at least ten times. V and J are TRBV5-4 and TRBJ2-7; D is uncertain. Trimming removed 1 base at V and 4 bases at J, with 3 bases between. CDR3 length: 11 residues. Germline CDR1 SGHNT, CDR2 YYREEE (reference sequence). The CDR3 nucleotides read TGTGCCAGCAGCTTGTTTTACGAGCAGTACTTC. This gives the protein CASSLFYEQYF.

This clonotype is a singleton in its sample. CDR3 region: CASSTQLIYNSPLHF. The CDR3 DNA follows: TGTGCCAGCAGCACCCAGCTGATTTATAATTCACCCCTCCACTTT. The chain joins TRBV5-6 to TRBJ1-6; D remains unclear. Deletions cut 4 bases from V and 4 bases from J, with 12 bases between. The germline V gene has CDR1 SGHDT and CDR2 YYEEEE. The CDR3 has 15 residues.

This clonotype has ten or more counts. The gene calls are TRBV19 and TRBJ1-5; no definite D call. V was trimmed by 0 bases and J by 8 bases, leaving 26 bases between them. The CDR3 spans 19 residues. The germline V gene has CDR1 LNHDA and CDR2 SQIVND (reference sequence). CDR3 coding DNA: TGTGCCAGTAGTATAGATAGAGTATCGGGAGGAGGGTCACTGGAGCCCCAGCATTTT. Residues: CASSIDRVSGGGSLEPQHF.

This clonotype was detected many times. This CDR3 is CASSTSGRLETQYF. Here the CDR3 DNA reads TGTGCCAGCAGCACTAGCGGGAGACTTGAGACCCAGTACTTC. The chain is built from TRBV6-1 and TRBJ2-5, with 11 nucleotides matching TRBD2. The ends lost 6 bases at V and 5 bases at J; junction bases unmatched: 5. Germline-derived CDR1 and CDR2 are MNHNS and SASEGT. This CDR3 region has 14 residues.

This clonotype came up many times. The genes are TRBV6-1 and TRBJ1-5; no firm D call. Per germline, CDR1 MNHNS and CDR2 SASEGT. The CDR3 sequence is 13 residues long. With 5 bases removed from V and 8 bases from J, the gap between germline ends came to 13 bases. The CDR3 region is CASSKLQEEPQHF. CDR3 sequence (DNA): TGTGCCAGCAGTAAGCTTCAAGAGGAGCCCCAGCATTTT.

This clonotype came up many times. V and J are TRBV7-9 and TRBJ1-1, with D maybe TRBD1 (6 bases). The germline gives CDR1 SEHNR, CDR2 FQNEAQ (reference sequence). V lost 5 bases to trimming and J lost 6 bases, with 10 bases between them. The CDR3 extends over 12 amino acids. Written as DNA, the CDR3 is TGTGCCAGCAGCCCCAGGACAGCTGAAGCTTTCTTT. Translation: CASSPRTAEAFF. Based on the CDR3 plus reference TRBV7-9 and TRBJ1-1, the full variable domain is DTGVSQNPRHKITKRGQNVTFRCDPISEHNRLYWYRQTLGQGPEFLTYFQNEAQLEKSRLLSDRFSAERPKGSFSTLEIQRTEQGDSAMYLCASSPRTAEAFFGQGTRLTVV.